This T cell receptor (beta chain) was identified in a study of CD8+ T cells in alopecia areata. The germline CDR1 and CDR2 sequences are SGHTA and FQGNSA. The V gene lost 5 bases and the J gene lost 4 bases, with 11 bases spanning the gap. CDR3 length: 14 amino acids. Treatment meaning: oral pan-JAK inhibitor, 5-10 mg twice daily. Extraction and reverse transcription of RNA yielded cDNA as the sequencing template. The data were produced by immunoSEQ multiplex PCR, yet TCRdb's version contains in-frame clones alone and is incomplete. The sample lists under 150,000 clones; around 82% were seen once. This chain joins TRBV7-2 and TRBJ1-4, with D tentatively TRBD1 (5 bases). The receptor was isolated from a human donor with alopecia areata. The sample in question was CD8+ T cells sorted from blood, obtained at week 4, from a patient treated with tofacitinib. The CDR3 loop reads CASSLDSLNEKLFF. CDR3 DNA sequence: TGTGCCAGCAGCCTCGACAGCCTTAATGAAAAACTGTTTTTT.